The rows below give T cell receptor beta chains drawn from one sample of a study of T cells in Graves' hyperthyroidism and ophthalmopathy. Via MiXCR, TCRdb re-called the multiplex PCR reads, giving one row per CDR3 protein. The sample has about 480,000 distinct CDR3 sequences; about 15% are singletons. Input material: blood. The source is a woman aged 18-30 years with Graves' hyperthyroidism. Both conserved end residues are part of each CDR3. A D gene is named only where the DNA matches it firmly. Where a row states a size, it is once, few, many or the class of an expanded clone; other rows omit it.

>TRBV11-2|many|TRBJ2-1|TRBD2
TGTGCCAGCAGCTTAGATCTCCTCCTGGGACTAGCGGACAATGAGCAGTTCTTC
CASSLDLLLGLADNEQFF
>TRBV6-5|few|TRBJ1-3|.
TGTGCCAGCAGTTACTCGTTCAGTCGAAGAAACACCATATATTTT
CASSYSFSRRNTIYF
>TRBV6-1|many|TRBJ2-7|TRBD1
TGTGCCAGCAGTGGGACAGGGTCAGTCTACGAGCAGTACTTC
CASSGTGSVYEQYF
>TRBV13|many|TRBJ1-1|.
TGTGCCAGCAGCTTCCTTAGTACTAACACTGAAGCTTTCTTT
CASSFLSTNTEAFF
>TRBV24-1|.|TRBJ1-2|.
TGTGCCACCAGTGATTTGAACAGTAACTATGGCTACACCTTC
CATSDLNSNYGYTF
>TRBV19|.|TRBJ2-5|.
TGTGCCAGTAGTAAACTCCAAGAGACCCAGTACTTC
CASSKLQETQYF
>TRBV20-1|many|TRBJ2-5|.
TGCAGTGCTAGAGGCGCAGCGGGTGGAGAGACCCAGTACTTC
CSARGAAGGETQYF
>TRBV7-2|many|TRBJ2-5|.
TGTGCCAGCAGCCGACACCGAGATATACAAGAGACCCAGTACTTC
CASSRHRDIQETQYF
>TRBV7-2|few|TRBJ1-4|.
TGTGCCAGCAGCTTAGGAGGGGAGACTAATGAAAAACTGTTTTTT
CASSLGGETNEKLFF
>TRBV9|few|TRBJ2-1|TRBD2
TGTGCCAGCAGCGTAGGGGGACTAGCGGGAGTTTTTTCCTACAATGAGCAGTTCTTC
CASSVGGLAGVFSYNEQFF
>TRBV20-1|many|TRBJ2-3|TRBD2
TGCAGTGCTTACTTAGCGGGAGGGCCAGGAGATACGCAGTATTTT
CSAYLAGGPGDTQYF
>TRBV5-1|many|TRBJ2-5|TRBD2
TGCGCCAGCGGGGAGGAACTAGCGGAAGAGACCCAGTACTTC
CASGEELAEETQYF
>TRBV6-5|many|TRBJ2-5|TRBD2
TGTGCCAGCAGTTACTCTCCCAAGGGTTGCGGGAGATATGGTGCGACGAGAGAGACCCAGTACTTC
CASSYSPKGCGRYGATRETQYF
>TRBV27|many|TRBJ2-2|TRBD2
TGTGCCAGCAGTTCCACGGGGGGGGACGGGGAGCTGTTTTTT
CASSSTGGDGELFF
>TRBV4-1|many|TRBJ1-6|TRBD1
TGCGCCAGCAGCCAAGATCGGGACAGAGATAATTCACCCCTCCACTTT
CASSQDRDRDNSPLHF
>TRBV25-1|many|TRBJ2-5|.
TGTGCCAGCGGGCAAGAGACCCAGTACTTC
CASGQETQYF
>TRBV10-3|many|TRBJ2-3|.
TGTGCCATCAGGGAGGGCGGGCCCACAGATACGCAGTATTTT
CAIREGGPTDTQYF
>TRBV20-1|once|TRBJ1-6|.
TGCAGCTCGCCCCCCGCGGGGATGGATTCACCCCTCCACTTT
CSSPPAGMDSPLHF
>TRBV6-1|few|TRBJ2-1|TRBD2
TGTGCCAGCAGTGTCCGGACTAGCGGGGCATACAATGAGCAGTTCTTC
CASSVRTSGAYNEQFF
>TRBV5-6|many|TRBJ1-2|.
TGTGCCAGCAGCGGAACAGGAGCCTATGGCTACACCTTC
CASSGTGAYGYTF
>TRBV10-3|many|TRBJ1-3|TRBD1
TGTGCCATCAGCCCTGGCGGGGACAGCTCTGGAAACACCATATATTTT
CAISPGGDSSGNTIYF
>TRBV2|many|TRBJ1-6|TRBD1
TGTGCCAGCAGTGAACACCCCGGACAGGGGAATTCACCCCTCCACTTT
CASSEHPGQGNSPLHF
>TRBV27|.|TRBJ1-1|TRBD1
TGTGCCAGCAGTTTATCCCCTCGACAACAGGGGAGGAAAGCTTTCTTT
CASSLSPRQQGRKAFF